These 9 T cell receptor beta chains came from one sample sequenced in a study of T cells in Graves' hyperthyroidism and ophthalmopathy. TCR beta CDR3 sequences were amplified from RNA transcripts. Initially, a first-round RT-PCR of the TCR CDR3 employed the HTBI primer set. TCRdb reprocessed the multiplex PCR reads via MiXCR and lists one record per CDR3 protein. The table records about 420,000 distinct CDR3 sequences, roughly 13% of them present only once. The sequenced sample consisted of blood. These TCRs come from a woman between 18 and 30 years old with Graves' hyperthyroidism.

This clonotype was seen repeatedly, ten times or more. The V call is TRBV3-1, the J call TRBJ2-1; 7 bases are shared with TRBD1. V trimming: 2 bases; J trimming: 8 bases; junction bases outside the gene matches: 6. Germline assignment: CDR1 LGHDT and CDR2 YNNKEL (reference sequence). The CDR3 has 14 amino acids. The CDR3: CASSQKYRGDEQFF. In nucleotides, the CDR3 is TGTGCCAGCAGCCAAAAATACAGGGGCGATGAGCAGTTCTTC.

This rearrangement joins TRBV19 to TRBJ1-2, with D hard to call. V lost 5 bases to trimming and J lost 4 bases, with 8 bases between them. The CDR3 covers 12 residues. Germline CDR1 is LNHDA and CDR2 is SQIVND (reference sequence). CDR3 DNA: TGTGCCAGTAGTCGCCCCAGCTATGGCTACACCTTC. Translation: CASSRPSYGYTF.

The V and J genes are TRBV5-1 and TRBJ2-3; 13 nucleotides align to TRBD2. V shed 0 bases, J shed 1 base, and the junction held 2 bases outside the gene matches. Germline V gene data show CDR1 as SGHRS and CDR2 as YFSETQ. The CDR3 totals 17 residues. In DNA, the CDR3 is TGCGCCAGCAGCTTGGACGGACTAGCGGGAGGCACAGATACGCAGTATTTT. It codes for CASSLDGLAGGTDTQYF.

This clonotype was observed at least ten times. The chain employs TRBV12-3 or TRBV12-4 and TRBJ2-7; TRBD2 matches 13 bases. CDR3 length: 13 amino acids. V shed 5 bases and J 8 bases; nucleotides not matched to a gene: 3. Here the CDR3 reads CASSQGLAGKQYF. The CDR3 DNA sequence: TGTGCCAGCAGTCAGGGACTAGCGGGGAAGCAGTACTTC.

The table lists this clonotype with many counts. The CDR3 region is CSAPTGTSWNEQFF. The CDR3 region has the DNA TGCAGTGCTCCAACCGGGACTAGTTGGAATGAGCAGTTCTTC. V gene TRBV20-1 combines with J gene TRBJ2-1; TRBD2 agrees at 8 bases. V lost 5 bases to trimming and J lost 7 bases; unmatched junction nucleotides: 10. Germline CDR1 is DFQATT and CDR2 is SNEGSKA (reference sequence). This CDR3 region has 14 residues.

This chain uses TRBV7-2 with TRBJ1-3; the D gene is possibly TRBD1 (5 bases). This CDR3 region has 16 residues. The ends were cut back, 0 bases at V and 4 bases at J, with 13 bases in the middle. CDR1 is SGHTA and CDR2 is FQGNSA in the germline V gene. The CDR3 is CASSLAVQARGNTIYF. The CDR3 region has the DNA TGTGCCAGCAGCTTAGCGGTACAGGCTAGGGGAAACACCATATATTTT.

In this sample, this clonotype turned up many times. This chain links TRBV11-2 with TRBJ2-7; D call uncertain. Looked up from germline, CDR1 is SGHAT and CDR2 is FQNNGV. The CDR3 covers 13 residues. V was shortened by 2 bases and J by 6 bases, with 11 bases between the two germline ends. The CDR3 DNA reads TGTGCCAGCAGCTTATTATATGCTCCCGAGCAGTACTTC. Translation gives CASSLLYAPEQYF. The whole variable domain, filled in from reference TRBV11-2 and TRBJ2-7, reads EAGVAQSPRYKIIEKRQSVAFWCNPISGHATLYWYQQILGQGPKLLIQFQNNGVVDDSQLPKDRFSAERLKGVDSTLKIQPAKLEDSAVYLCASSLLYAPEQYFGPGTRLTVT.

This chain links TRBV2 with TRBJ2-1, with 8 bases that match TRBD2. This CDR3 contains 17 residues. V lost 4 bases to trimming and J lost 4 bases; unmatched junction nucleotides: 12. CDR1 and CDR2 (germline): SNHLY, FYNNEI. The CDR3 loop is CASSGAKGLVGYNEQFF. The CDR3 DNA reads TGTGCCAGCAGTGGCGCTAAGGGACTAGTGGGATACAATGAGCAGTTCTTC.

This clonotype was seen at least ten times. The chain carries TRBV20-1 and TRBJ2-3; a weak D match, TRBD1 (6 bases). Germline assignment: CDR1 DFQATT and CDR2 SNEGSKA (reference sequence). CDR3 length: 12 amino acids. V lost 6 bases to trimming and J lost 4 bases, with 11 bases between them. CDR3 coding DNA: TGCAGTGCACCCACAGGGCCAGATACGCAGTATTTT. Amino acid sequence: CSAPTGPDTQYF.